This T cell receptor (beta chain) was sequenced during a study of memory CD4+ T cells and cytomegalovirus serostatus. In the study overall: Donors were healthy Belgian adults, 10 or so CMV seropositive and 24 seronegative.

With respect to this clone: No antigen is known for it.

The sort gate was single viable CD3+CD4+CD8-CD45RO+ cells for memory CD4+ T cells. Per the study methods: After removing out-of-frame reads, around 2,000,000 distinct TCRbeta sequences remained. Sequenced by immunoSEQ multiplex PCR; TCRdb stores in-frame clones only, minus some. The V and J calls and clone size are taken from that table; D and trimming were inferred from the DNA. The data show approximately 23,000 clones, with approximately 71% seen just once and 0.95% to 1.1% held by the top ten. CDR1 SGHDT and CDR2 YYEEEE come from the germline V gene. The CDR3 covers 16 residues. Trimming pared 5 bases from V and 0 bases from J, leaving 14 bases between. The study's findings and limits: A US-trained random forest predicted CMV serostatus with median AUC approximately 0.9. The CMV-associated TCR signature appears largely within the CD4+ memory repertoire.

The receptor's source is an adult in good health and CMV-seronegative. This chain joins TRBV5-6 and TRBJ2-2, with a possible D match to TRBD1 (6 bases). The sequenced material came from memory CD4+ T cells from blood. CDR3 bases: TGTGCCAGCAGTTCCCTACGGACAGCGAACACCGGGGAGCTGTTTTTT. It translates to CASSSLRTANTGELFF.